This T cell receptor (beta chain) was identified during a study of OX40 agonist ivuxolimab in advanced cancers. General study points: Also present in some nonresponders was a low level of normalized T-cell clonal expansion.

The data were produced by immunoSEQ multiplex PCR, yet TCRdb's version contains in-frame clones alone and is incomplete. Here the sample spans 65,000 to 80,000 clones, just over 85% being singletons. V lost 6 bases and J 7 bases, leaving 19 bases between the germline ends. The CDR3 is 15 residues long. CDR1 is SNHLY, CDR2 FYNNEI, per germline. As to this clone: What it recognizes is unknown.

The TCR sequence derives from an adult with an advanced solid tumor such as melanoma, head and neck, liver or kidney cancer. The V call is TRBV2, the J call TRBJ2-1, with D perhaps TRBD1 (7 bases). The starting material was CD4+ or CD8+ T cells sorted from blood, obtained in a trial of the OX40 agonist ivuxolimab. The CDR3 nucleotides read TGTGCCAGCAGCGAGGTTCGGACAGGAGGGAATGAGCAGTTCTTC. This sequence encodes CASSEVRTGGNEQFF.